Each of the 8 T cell receptor beta chains below was sequenced from the same sample in a study of follicular helper T cells after annual influenza vaccination. Clones were sequenced by immunoSEQ multiplex PCR, and TCRdb holds only the in-frame ones, with some missing. The sample lists about 10,000 clones; approximately 87% were seen once. Time point noted: 2015-2016 season, 7 days after influenza vaccination. The specimen comprised CXCR5- memory CD4+ T cells sorted from blood, sampled 7 days after influenza vaccination. These receptors all come from an adult who received the influenza vaccine.

V and J are TRBV28 and TRBJ1-2; 7 nucleotides match TRBD1. V lost 6 bases, J lost 8 bases, and 9 bases stayed unmatched. This CDR3 comprises 13 residues. Germline V gene data show CDR1 as MDHEN and CDR2 as SYDVKM. The CDR3 nucleotides read TGTGCCAGCAGACCAGACAGGGTCCGAGGCTACACCTTC. Its protein product is CASRPDRVRGYTF.

CDR3 amino acids: CSAGGDQPQHF. CDR3 DNA: TGCAGCGCCGGCGGGGATCAGCCCCAGCATTTT. The rearrangement joins TRBV29-1 to TRBJ1-5; D is unclear. The germline V gene has CDR1 SQVTM and CDR2 ANQGSEA. The CDR3 consists of 11 residues. Between the trimmed V and J ends, which lost 7 bases and 5 bases, there was a span of 9 bases. Full variable domain (outside the CDR3, taken from reference TRBV29-1 and TRBJ1-5): SAVISQKPSRDICQRGTSLTIQCQVDSQVTMMFWYRQQPGQSLTLIATANQGSEATYESGFVIDKFPISRPNLTFSTLTVSNMSPEDSSIYLCSAGGDQPQHFGDGTRLSIL.

The chain uses TRBV15 and TRBJ2-3; possible D gene TRBD1, 6 bases. This CDR3 spans 20 amino acids. The V end lost 0 bases, the J end lost 3 bases, and 25 bases lay between the germline ends. Germline V gene sequence: CDR1 LNHNV, CDR2 YYDKDF (reference sequence). The CDR3 region is CATSRDHAARQGSRTDTQYF. As DNA, the CDR3 is TGTGCCACCAGCAGAGATCATGCAGCTCGTCAGGGGAGTAGGACAGATACGCAGTATTTT.

The chain has TRBV4-1 and TRBJ1-2; the D gene is possibly TRBD1 (6 bases). Looked up from germline, CDR1 is MGHRA and CDR2 is YSYEKL. The CDR3 loop spans 18 amino acids. Between the trimmed V and J ends, which lost 3 bases and 5 bases, there was a span of 25 bases. The CDR3 loop reads CASSHIIRRGGEKYGYTF. For the CDR3, the DNA is TGCGCCAGCAGCCATATTATACGGAGGGGGGGCGAAAAGTATGGCTACACCTTC.

The chain couples TRBV7-2 to TRBJ1-6; no definite D call. Germline CDR1 SGHTA, CDR2 FQGNSA. Trimming cost V 7 bases and J 0 bases, with 10 bases left between them. This CDR3 is 15 amino acids long. CDR3 amino acids: CASNLGSSYNSPLHF. CDR3 coding DNA: TGTGCCAGCAACCTGGGGAGCTCCTATAATTCACCCCTCCACTTT.

The chain has TRBV30 and TRBJ1-3; D is undetermined. CDR1 is GTSNPN and CDR2 is SVGIG in the germline V gene (reference sequence). The CDR3 consists of 15 residues. Between the trimmed V and J ends, which lost 0 bases and 0 bases, there was a span of 9 bases. CDR3 coding DNA: TGTGCCTGGAGTGTTGGGAGGGTCTCTGGAAACACCATATATTTT. Its translation is CAWSVGRVSGNTIYF.

The chain has TRBV29-1 and TRBJ2-3; D ambiguous. The CDR3 has 11 residues. Trimming removed 6 bases at V and 3 bases at J, with 7 bases between. Germline assignment: CDR1 SQVTM and CDR2 ANQGSEA. The CDR3 nucleotides are TGCAGCGTAGGAGTGACAGATACGCAGTATTTT. Translating it yields CSVGVTDTQYF.

Only one count was recorded for this clone. The rearrangement uses TRBV5-1 and TRBJ2-3; 10 bases match TRBD1. CDR3 size: 17 residues. Trimming removed 4 bases from V and 4 bases from J; junction bases left unmatched: 12. Looked up from germline, CDR1 is SGHRS and CDR2 is YFSETQ. CDR3 coding DNA: TGCGCCAGCAGCCTCCTACCGGGGACAGGGGTCGCAGATACGCAGTATTTT. This gives the protein CASSLLPGTGVADTQYF.